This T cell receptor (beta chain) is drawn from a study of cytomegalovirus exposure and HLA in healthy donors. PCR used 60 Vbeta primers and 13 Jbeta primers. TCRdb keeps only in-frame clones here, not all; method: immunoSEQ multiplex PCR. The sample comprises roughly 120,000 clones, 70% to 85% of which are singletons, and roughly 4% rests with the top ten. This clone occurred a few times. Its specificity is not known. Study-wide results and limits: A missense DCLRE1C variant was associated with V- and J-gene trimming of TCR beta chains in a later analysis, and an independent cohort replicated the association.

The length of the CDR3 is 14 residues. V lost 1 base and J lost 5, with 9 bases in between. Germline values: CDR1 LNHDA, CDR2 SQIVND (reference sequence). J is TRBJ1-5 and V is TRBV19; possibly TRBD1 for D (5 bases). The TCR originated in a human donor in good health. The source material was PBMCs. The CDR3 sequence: CASSIGRGDQPQHF. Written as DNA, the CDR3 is TGTGCCAGTAGTATAGGGAGGGGCGATCAGCCCCAGCATTTT.